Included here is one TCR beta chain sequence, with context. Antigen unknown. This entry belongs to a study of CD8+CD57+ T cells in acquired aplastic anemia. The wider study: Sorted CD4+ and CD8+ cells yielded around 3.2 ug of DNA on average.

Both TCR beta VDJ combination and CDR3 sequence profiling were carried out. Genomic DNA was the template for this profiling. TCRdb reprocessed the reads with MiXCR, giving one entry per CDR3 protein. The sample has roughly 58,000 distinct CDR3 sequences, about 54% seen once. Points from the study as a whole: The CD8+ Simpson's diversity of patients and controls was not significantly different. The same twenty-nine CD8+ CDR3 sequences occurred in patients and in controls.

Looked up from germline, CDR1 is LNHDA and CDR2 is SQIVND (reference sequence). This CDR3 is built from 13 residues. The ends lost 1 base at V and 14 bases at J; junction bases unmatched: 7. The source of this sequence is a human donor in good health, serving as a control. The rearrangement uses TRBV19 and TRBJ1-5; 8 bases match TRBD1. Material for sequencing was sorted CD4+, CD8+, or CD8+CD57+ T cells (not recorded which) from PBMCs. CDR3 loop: CASSIGQGIYEHF. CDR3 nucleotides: TGTGCCAGTAGTATAGGACAGGGGATCTACGAGCATTTT. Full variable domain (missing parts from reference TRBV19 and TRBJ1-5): DGGITQSPKYLFRKEGQNVTLSCEQNLNHDAMYWYRQDPGQGLRLIYYSQIVNDFQKGDIAEGYSVSREKKESFPLTVTSAQKNPTAFYLCASSIGQGIYEHFGDGTRLSIL.